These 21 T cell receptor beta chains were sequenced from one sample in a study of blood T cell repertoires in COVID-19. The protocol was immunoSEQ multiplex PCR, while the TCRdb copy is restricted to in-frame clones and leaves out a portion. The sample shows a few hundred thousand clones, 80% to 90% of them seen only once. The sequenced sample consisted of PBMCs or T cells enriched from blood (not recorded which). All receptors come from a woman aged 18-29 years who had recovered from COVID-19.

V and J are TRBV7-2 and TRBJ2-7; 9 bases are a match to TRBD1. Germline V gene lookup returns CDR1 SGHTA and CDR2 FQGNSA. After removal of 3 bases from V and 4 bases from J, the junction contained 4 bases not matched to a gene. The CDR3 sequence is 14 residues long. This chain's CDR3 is CASSFTGGRYEQYF. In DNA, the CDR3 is TGTGCCAGCAGCTTTACAGGGGGCAGGTACGAGCAGTACTTC.

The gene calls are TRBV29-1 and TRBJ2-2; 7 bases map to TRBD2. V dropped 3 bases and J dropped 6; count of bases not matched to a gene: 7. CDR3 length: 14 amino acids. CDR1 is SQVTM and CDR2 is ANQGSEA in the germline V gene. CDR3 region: CSVEGAGHAGELFF. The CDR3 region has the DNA TGCAGCGTTGAGGGAGCGGGGCACGCCGGGGAGCTGTTTTTT.

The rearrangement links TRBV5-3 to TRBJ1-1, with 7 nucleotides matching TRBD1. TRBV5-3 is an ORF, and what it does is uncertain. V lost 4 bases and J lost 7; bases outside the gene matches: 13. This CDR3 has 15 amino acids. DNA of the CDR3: TGTGCCAGAAGCCTCCATTCGACAGGGAGGAATGAAGCTTTCTTT. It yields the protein CARSLHSTGRNEAFF.

CDR3 sequence reads: CASSRVSNTGELFF. DNA of the CDR3: TGTGCCAGCAGCCGGGTCTCGAACACCGGGGAGCTGTTTTTT. The rearrangement uses TRBV9 and TRBJ2-2, with no clear D. CDR3 size: 14 residues. V shed 4 bases and J shed 0 bases, with 7 bases lying between them. Germline assignment: CDR1 SGDLS and CDR2 YYNGEE.

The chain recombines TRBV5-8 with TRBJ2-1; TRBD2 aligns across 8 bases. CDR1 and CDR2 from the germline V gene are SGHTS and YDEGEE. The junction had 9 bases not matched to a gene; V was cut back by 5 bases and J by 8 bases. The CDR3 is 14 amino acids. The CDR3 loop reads CASRSLRGEDEQFF. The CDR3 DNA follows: TGTGCCAGCAGGAGTTTGCGGGGGGAGGATGAGCAGTTCTTC.

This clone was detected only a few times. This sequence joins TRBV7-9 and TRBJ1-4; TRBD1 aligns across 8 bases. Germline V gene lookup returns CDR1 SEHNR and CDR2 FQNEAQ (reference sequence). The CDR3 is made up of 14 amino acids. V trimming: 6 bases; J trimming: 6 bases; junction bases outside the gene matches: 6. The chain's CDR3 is CASSSGGQDEKLFF. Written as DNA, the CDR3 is TGTGCCAGCAGTTCAGGGGGCCAAGATGAAAAACTGTTTTTT.

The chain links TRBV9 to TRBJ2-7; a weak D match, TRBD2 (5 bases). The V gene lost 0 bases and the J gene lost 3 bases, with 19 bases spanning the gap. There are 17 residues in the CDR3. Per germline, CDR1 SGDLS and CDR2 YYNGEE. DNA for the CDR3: TGTGCCAGCAGCGTAGACGTCGATGGGAGACTGTTCTACGAGCAGTACTTC. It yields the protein CASSVDVDGRLFYEQYF.

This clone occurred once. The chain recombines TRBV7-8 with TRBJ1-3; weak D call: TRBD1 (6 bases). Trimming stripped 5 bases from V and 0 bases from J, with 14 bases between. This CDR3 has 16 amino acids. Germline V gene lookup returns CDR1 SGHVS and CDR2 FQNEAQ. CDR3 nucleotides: TGTGCCAGCAGCCGAATCTTGGGGGCCTCTGGAAACACCATATATTTT. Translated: CASSRILGASGNTIYF.

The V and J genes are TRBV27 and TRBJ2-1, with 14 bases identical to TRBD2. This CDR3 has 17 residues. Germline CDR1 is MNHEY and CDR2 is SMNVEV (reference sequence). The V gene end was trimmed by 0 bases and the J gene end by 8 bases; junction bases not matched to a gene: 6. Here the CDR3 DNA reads TGTGCCAGCAGTTTATCGGGGGGACTAGCGGGAGTGTATGAGCAGTTCTTC. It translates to CASSLSGGLAGVYEQFF.

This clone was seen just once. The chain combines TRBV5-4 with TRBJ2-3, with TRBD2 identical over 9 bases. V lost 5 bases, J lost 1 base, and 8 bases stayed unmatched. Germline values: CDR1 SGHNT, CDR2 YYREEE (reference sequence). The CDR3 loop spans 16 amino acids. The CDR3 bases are TGTGCCAGCAGTTTCTTGACTAGCGGAGGCACAGATACGCAGTATTTT. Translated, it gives CASSFLTSGGTDTQYF.

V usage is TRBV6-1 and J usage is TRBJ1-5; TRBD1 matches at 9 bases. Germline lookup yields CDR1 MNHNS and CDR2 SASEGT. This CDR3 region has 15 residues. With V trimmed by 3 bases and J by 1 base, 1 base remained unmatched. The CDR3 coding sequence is TGTGCCAGCAGTGAGGGGACAGGGAGCAATCAGCCCCAGCATTTT. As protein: CASSEGTGSNQPQHF.

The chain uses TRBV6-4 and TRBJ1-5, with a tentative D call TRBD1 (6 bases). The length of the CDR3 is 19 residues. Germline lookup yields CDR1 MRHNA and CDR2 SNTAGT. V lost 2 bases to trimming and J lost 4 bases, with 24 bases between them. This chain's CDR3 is CASSDRTYRVHPANQPQHF. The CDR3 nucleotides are TGTGCCAGCAGTGACAGGACGTACAGGGTCCACCCAGCAAATCAGCCCCAGCATTTT.

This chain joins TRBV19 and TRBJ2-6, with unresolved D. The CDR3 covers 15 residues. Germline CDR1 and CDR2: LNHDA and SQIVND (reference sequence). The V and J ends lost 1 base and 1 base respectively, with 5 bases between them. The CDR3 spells CASSIAGSGANVLTF. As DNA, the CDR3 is TGTGCCAGTAGTATAGCGGGTTCTGGGGCCAACGTCCTGACTTTC.

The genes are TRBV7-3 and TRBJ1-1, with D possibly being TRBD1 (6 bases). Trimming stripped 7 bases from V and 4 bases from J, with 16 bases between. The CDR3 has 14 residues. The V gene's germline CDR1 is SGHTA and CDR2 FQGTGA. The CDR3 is CASTLTGTSTEAFF. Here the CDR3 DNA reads TGTGCCAGCACCCTAACCGGGACAAGCACTGAAGCTTTCTTT. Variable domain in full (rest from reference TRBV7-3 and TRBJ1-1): GAGVSQTPSNKVTEKGKYVELRCDPISGHTALYWYRQSLGQGPEFLIYFQGTGAADDSGLPNDRFFAVRPEGSVSTLKIQRTERGDSAVYLCASTLTGTSTEAFFGQGTRLTVV.

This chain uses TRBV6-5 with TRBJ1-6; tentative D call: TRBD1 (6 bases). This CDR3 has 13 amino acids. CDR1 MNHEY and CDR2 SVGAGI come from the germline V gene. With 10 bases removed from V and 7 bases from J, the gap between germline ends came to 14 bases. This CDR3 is CATRWGGNSPLHF. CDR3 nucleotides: TGTGCCACCCGGTGGGGGGGCAATTCACCCCTCCACTTT.

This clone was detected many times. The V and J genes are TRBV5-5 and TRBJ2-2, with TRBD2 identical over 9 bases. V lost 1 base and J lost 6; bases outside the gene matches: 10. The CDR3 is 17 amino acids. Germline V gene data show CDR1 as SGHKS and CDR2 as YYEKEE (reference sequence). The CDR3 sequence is CASSLPPLAGIAGELFF. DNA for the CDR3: TGTGCCAGCAGCTTGCCGCCCCTAGCGGGGATTGCCGGGGAGCTGTTTTTT.

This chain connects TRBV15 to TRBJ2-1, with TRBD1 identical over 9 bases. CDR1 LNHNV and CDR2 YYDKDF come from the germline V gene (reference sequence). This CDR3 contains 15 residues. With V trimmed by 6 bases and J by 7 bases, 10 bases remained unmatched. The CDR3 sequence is CATRAPGTGSNEQFF. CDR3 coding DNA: TGTGCCACCAGGGCGCCTGGGACAGGGTCGAATGAGCAGTTCTTC. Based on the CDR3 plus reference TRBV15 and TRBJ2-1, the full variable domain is DAMVIQNPRYQVTQFGKPVTLSCSQTLNHNVMYWYQQKSSQAPKLLFHYYDKDFNNEADTPDNFQSRRPNTSFCFLDIRSPGLGDTAMYLCATRAPGTGSNEQFFGPGTRLTVL.

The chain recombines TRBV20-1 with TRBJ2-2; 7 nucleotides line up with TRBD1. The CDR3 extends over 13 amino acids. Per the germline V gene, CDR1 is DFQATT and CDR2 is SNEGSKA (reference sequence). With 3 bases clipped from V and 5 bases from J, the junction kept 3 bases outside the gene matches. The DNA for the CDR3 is TGCAGTGCTAGTACAGGGGTGACCGGGGAGCTGTTTTTT. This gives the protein CSASTGVTGELFF.

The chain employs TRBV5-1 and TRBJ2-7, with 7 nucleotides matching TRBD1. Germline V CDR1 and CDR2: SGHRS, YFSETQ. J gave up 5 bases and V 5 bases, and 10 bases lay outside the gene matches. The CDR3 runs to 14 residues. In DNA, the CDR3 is TGCGCCAGCAGTGAACGGGACAGTACTGACGAGCAGTACTTC. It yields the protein CASSERDSTDEQYF.

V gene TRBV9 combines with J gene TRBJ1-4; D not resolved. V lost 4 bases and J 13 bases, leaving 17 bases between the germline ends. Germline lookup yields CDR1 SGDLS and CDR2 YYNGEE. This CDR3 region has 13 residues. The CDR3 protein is CASSPSPGIPLFF. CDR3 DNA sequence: TGTGCCAGCAGCCCGTCACCGGGGATTCCACTGTTTTTT.

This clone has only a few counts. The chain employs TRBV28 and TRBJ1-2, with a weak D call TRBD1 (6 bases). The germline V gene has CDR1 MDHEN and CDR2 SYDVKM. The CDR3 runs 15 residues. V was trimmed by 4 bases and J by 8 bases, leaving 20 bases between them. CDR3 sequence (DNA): TGTGCCAGCAGTTCCCGGACAGTGGCGATGAGAGGCTACACCTTC. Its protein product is CASSSRTVAMRGYTF.